This TCR beta chain appears in the sequencing data of a study of blood T cell repertoires in COVID-19. The germline V gene has CDR1 MGHRA and CDR2 YSYEKL. The ends were cut back, 1 base at V and 4 bases at J, with 12 bases in the middle. This CDR3 region has 15 residues. Data came from immunoSEQ multiplex PCR; TCRdb stores just in-frame clones and leaves some out. The repertoire holds around 300,000 clones, with roughly 88% as singletons. Sequencing was done on a sample of peripheral blood. The V call is TRBV4-1, the J call TRBJ2-3, with D possibly matching TRBD1 (5 bases). This TCR came from a woman in her seventies with acute or convalescent COVID-19. In DNA, the CDR3 is TGCGCCAGCAGCCAAGTGGGGTCAGGGTCAGATACGCAGTATTTT. Encoded protein: CASSQVGSGSDTQYF.